Listed below are T cell receptor beta chains from one sample, sequenced in a study of shared clonotypes between healthy human individuals. Generated by immunoSEQ multiplex PCR, the TCRdb table keeps only in-frame clones and is missing some. The sample shows 2 million to 2.5 million clones, 93% of them seen only once. Input material: naive CD4+ T cells from PBMCs. The receptors originated from a man aged 18 to 29 in good health. Some clones in this sample may be carry-over from other donors' samples. Both conserved end residues are part of each CDR3. Fields, in order: V gene, J gene, D gene, clone size, CDR3 protein, CDR3 DNA. A D gene is named only where the DNA matches it firmly. Part of the rows lack a size; the others show once, few, many or a class for expanded clones.

>TRBV5-6|TRBJ1-3|-|-
CASSFGTKRGNTIYF
TGTGCCAGCAGCTTCGGGACTAAAAGGGGAAACACCATATATTTT
>TRBV28|TRBJ2-1|-|-
CASSWALAGNEQFF
TGTGCCAGCTCCTGGGCACTAGCAGGCAATGAGCAGTTCTTC
>TRBV7-3|TRBJ1-1|-|-
CASSSLVNTEAFF
TGTGCCAGCAGCTCCCTTGTGAACACTGAAGCTTTCTTT
>TRBV19|TRBJ2-7|TRBD1|-
CASSPDRGLWYEQYF
TGTGCCAGTAGCCCGGACAGGGGATTGTGGTACGAGCAGTACTTC
>TRBV11-3|TRBJ2-2|TRBD2|-
CASSFAGGGTGELFF
TGTGCCAGCAGCTTTGCGGGAGGGGGCACCGGGGAGCTGTTTTTT
>TRBV28|TRBJ1-2|-|few
CASTTQRGTYGYTF
TGTGCCAGCACCACTCAGCGGGGAACCTATGGCTACACCTTC
>TRBV5-1|TRBJ2-7|-|-
CASSFPTTGPSYEQYF
TGCGCCAGCAGCTTCCCGACGACAGGACCCTCTTACGAGCAGTACTTC
>TRBV7-9|TRBJ2-7|-|-
CASSLAGGTPSGEQYF
TGTGCCAGCAGCTTAGCTGGGGGGACCCCATCGGGGGAGCAGTACTTC
>TRBV30|TRBJ2-1|-|-
CAWNRGYNEQFF
TGTGCCTGGAATAGGGGTTACAATGAGCAGTTCTTC
>TRBV5-1|TRBJ1-2|-|-
CASSLGQQNYGYTF
TGCGCCAGCAGCTTGGGCCAGCAAAACTATGGCTACACCTTC
>TRBV27|TRBJ2-5|-|-
CASSWQGGQETQYF
TGTGCCAGCAGTTGGCAGGGGGGCCAAGAGACCCAGTACTTC
>TRBV19|TRBJ2-5|TRBD1|-
CASSANRGGETQYF
TGTGCCAGTAGTGCAAACAGGGGCGGAGAGACCCAGTACTTC
>TRBV28|TRBJ2-7|-|-
CASSVFSSSYEQYF
TGTGCCAGCAGTGTTTTCTCGAGCTCCTACGAGCAGTACTTC
>TRBV18|TRBJ1-5|TRBD1|-
CASSPPGQGNQPQHF
TGTGCCAGCTCACCACCTGGACAGGGTAATCAGCCCCAGCATTTT
>TRBV4-1|TRBJ2-7|-|once
CASSQPRTGRANEQYF
TGCGCCAGCAGCCAACCCCGGACAGGGAGGGCGAACGAGCAGTACTTC
>TRBV28|TRBJ1-5|TRBD1|-
CAIRTGRDNQPQHF
TGTGCCATAAGGACAGGGAGGGACAATCAGCCCCAGCATTTT
>TRBV5-1|TRBJ1-3|-|-
CASSAIGGSGNTIYF
TGCGCCAGCAGCGCTATAGGGGGCTCTGGAAACACCATATATTTT
>TRBV9|TRBJ1-5|-|-
CASSVWGTDQPQHF
TGTGCCAGCAGCGTATGGGGGACCGATCAGCCCCAGCATTTT
>TRBV6-5|TRBJ1-2|TRBD1|-
CASRRDRGFYGYTF
TGTGCCAGCAGGCGGGACAGGGGGTTCTATGGCTACACCTTC
>TRBV5-1|TRBJ2-2|TRBD1|-
CASSLLQGSGELFF
TGCGCCAGCAGCTTGCTACAGGGGTCAGGGGAGCTGTTTTTT
>TRBV5-1|TRBJ2-7|-|-
CASSRGQSAYEQYF
TGCGCCAGCAGCCGCGGACAGTCCGCCTACGAGCAGTACTTC
>TRBV6-1|TRBJ2-1|TRBD1|-
CATRDRGRNEQFF
TGTGCCACACGTGACAGGGGGCGGAATGAGCAGTTCTTC
>TRBV2|TRBJ2-1|-|-
CASSEGSGEQFF
TGTGCCAGCAGTGAAGGTTCAGGGGAGCAGTTCTTC
>TRBV10-1|TRBJ2-3|-|-
CASRITEVHLCITDTQYF
TGCGCCAGCAGGATAACGGAAGTGCACCTCTGTATCACAGATACGCAGTATTTT
>TRBV6-1|TRBJ2-7|-|-
CASSELGVPPYEQYF
TGTGCCAGCAGTGAACTCGGCGTCCCCCCCTACGAGCAGTACTTC
>TRBV5-1|TRBJ2-2|-|once
CASSPRQAGELFF
TGCGCCAGCAGCCCCCGACAGGCCGGGGAGCTGTTTTTT
>TRBV7-2|TRBJ2-3|TRBD2|-
CASSALAGGPGDTQYF
TGTGCCAGCAGCGCACTAGCGGGAGGGCCTGGGGATACGCAGTATTTT
>TRBV4-1|TRBJ2-4|-|-
CASSQEFDGSKNIQYF
TGCGCCAGCAGCCAAGAGTTTGACGGTTCCAAAAACATTCAGTACTTC
>TRBV6-5|TRBJ1-2|-|once
CASSSGRGKSYGYTF
TGTGCCAGCAGCAGCGGGCGAGGAAAAAGTTATGGCTACACCTTC
>TRBV9|TRBJ2-5|TRBD2|-
CASSLTGTRGETQYF
TGTGCCAGCAGCTTAACCGGGACTAGGGGAGAGACCCAGTACTTC
>TRBV5-1|TRBJ1-3|TRBD1|once
CASSFARQGTIPSGNTIYF
TGCGCCAGCAGCTTTGCTCGACAGGGCACGATCCCCTCTGGAAACACCATATATTTT
>TRBV29-1|TRBJ2-5|TRBD1|-
CSAQGQLQETQYF
TGCAGCGCCCAGGGACAGCTCCAAGAGACCCAGTACTTC
>TRBV23-1|TRBJ1-4|-|-
CASSQYNHREANEKLFF
TGCGCCAGCAGTCAATACAATCACAGGGAGGCTAATGAAAAACTGTTTTTT
>TRBV28|TRBJ1-1|-|few
CASSYTEAFF
TGTGCCAGCAGTTATACTGAAGCTTTCTTT
>TRBV5-1|TRBJ2-1|TRBD2|-
CASSYSGDSSYNEQFF
TGCGCCAGCAGCTATAGCGGGGATAGCTCCTACAATGAGCAGTTCTTC
>TRBV5-6|TRBJ1-2|TRBD1|-
CASSVPGTGVYGYTF
TGTGCCAGCAGCGTTCCCGGGACAGGGGTCTATGGCTACACCTTC
>TRBV5-1|TRBJ1-2|TRBD1|-
CASSLDRDGDYGYTF
TGCGCCAGCAGCTTAGACAGGGATGGCGACTATGGCTACACCTTC
>TRBV7-9|TRBJ2-6|-|-
CASSPRFSGANVLTF
TGTGCCAGCAGCCCGAGATTCTCTGGGGCCAACGTCCTGACTTTC
>TRBV6-1|TRBJ2-7|TRBD2|-
CASSLQREPPDEQYF
TGTGCCAGCAGTTTACAGCGGGAGCCCCCCGACGAGCAGTACTTC
>TRBV28|TRBJ1-1|TRBD1|-
CASSWTGATEAFF
TGTGCCAGCAGTTGGACAGGGGCCACTGAAGCTTTCTTT
>TRBV5-1|TRBJ2-7|TRBD1|-
CASSLGTGGRSEQYF
TGCGCCAGCAGCTTAGGGACAGGGGGTCGGAGCGAGCAGTACTTC
>TRBV6-5|TRBJ2-7|-|-
CASSLSTGAYEQYF
TGTGCCAGCAGCCTATCGACGGGGGCCTACGAGCAGTACTTC
>TRBV4-1|TRBJ1-2|-|-
CASSQVPQDTTHYTF
TGCGCCAGCAGCCAAGTCCCACAGGACACTACCCACTACACCTTC
>TRBV18|TRBJ2-3|-|-
CASSPLLTDTQYF
TGTGCCAGCTCACCACTGTTGACAGATACGCAGTATTTT
>TRBV19|TRBJ2-3|TRBD1|once
CASSKGRGRDTQYF
TGTGCCAGTAGTAAAGGCAGGGGGCGAGATACGCAGTATTTT
>TRBV7-8|TRBJ2-1|TRBD1|-
CASSGATPGQFYNEQFF
TGTGCCAGCAGCGGCGCCACTCCGGGACAGTTCTACAATGAGCAGTTCTTC
>TRBV5-1|TRBJ1-2|-|-
CASSLLTGQTGYTF
TGCGCCAGCAGCTTGCTTACAGGGCAAACTGGCTACACCTTC
>TRBV5-6|TRBJ1-2|TRBD1|-
CASSLSTGVGYTF
TGTGCCAGCAGCTTGTCCACAGGGGTGGGCTACACCTTC
>TRBV19|TRBJ2-7|TRBD2|-
CASSGGGPYEQYF
TGTGCCAGTAGCGGGGGAGGGCCCTACGAGCAGTACTTC
>TRBV9|TRBJ1-4|TRBD1|-
CASSVGTGGMMMEKLFF
TGTGCCAGCAGCGTCGGGACAGGGGGAATGATGATGGAAAAACTGTTTTTT
>TRBV5-4|TRBJ2-1|TRBD1|once
CASSSWGQANEQFF
TGTGCCAGCAGCTCGTGGGGACAGGCCAATGAGCAGTTCTTC
>TRBV6-5|TRBJ1-5|TRBD1|-
CASRYRGNSNQPQHF
TGTGCCAGCAGATACAGGGGTAACAGCAATCAGCCCCAGCATTTT
>TRBV5-5|TRBJ2-1|TRBD2|-
CASSLGLAGYNEQFF
TGTGCCAGCAGCTTGGGACTAGCGGGATACAATGAGCAGTTCTTC
>TRBV6-1|TRBJ1-4|-|-
CASSEVGRSEKLFF
TGTGCCAGCAGTGAAGTGGGACGGAGCGAAAAACTGTTTTTT